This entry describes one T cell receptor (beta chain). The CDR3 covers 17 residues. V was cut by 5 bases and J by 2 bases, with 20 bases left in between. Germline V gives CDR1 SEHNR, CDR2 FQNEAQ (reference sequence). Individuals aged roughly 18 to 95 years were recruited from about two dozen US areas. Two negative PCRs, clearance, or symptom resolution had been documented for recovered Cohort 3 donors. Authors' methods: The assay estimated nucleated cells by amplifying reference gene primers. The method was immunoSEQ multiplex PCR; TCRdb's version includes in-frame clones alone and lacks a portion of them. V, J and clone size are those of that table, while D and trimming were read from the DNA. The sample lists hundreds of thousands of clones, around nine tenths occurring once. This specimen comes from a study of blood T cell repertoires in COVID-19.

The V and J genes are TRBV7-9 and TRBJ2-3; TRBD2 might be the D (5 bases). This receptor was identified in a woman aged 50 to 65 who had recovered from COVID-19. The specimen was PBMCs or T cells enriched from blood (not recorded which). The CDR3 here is CASSTRPGEGYTDTQYF. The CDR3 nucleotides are TGTGCCAGCAGCACTCGACCGGGCGAGGGCTACACAGATACGCAGTATTTT.